These 4 T cell receptor beta chains came from one sample sequenced in a study of blood T cell repertoires in COVID-19. Sequencing used immunoSEQ multiplex PCR; TCRdb keeps in-frame clones, though not all of them. The sample gives 280,000 or so clones, roughly 85% of which show up once; around 2.5% is in the top ten. The sample comprised PBMCs or T cells enriched from blood (not recorded which). The receptors shown here come from a woman between 50 and 59 years old who had recovered from COVID-19.

The chain has TRBV7-9 and TRBJ2-7; 7 bases match TRBD1. Per the germline V gene, CDR1 is SEHNR and CDR2 is FQNEAQ (reference sequence). The V and J ends lost 5 bases and 5 bases, in that order; junction bases with no gene match: 3. There are 12 residues in the CDR3. The CDR3 region is CASSHGQDEQYF. CDR3 in DNA: TGTGCCAGCAGCCATGGACAGGACGAGCAGTACTTC.

V is TRBV3-1 (or the pseudogene TRBV3-2) and J is TRBJ1-1, with D maybe TRBD1 (5 bases). The CDR3 contains 13 residues. V was pared by 6 bases and J by 9 bases, with 17 bases between. Germline assignment: CDR1 LGHDT and CDR2 YNNKEL (reference sequence). The CDR3 loop is CASRPTGVAKAFF. The CDR3 DNA reads TGTGCCAGCAGACCTACGGGGGTCGCTAAAGCTTTCTTT.

CDR3: CASSVTGVTDTQYF. CDR3 DNA: TGTGCCAGCAGCGTGACAGGGGTCACAGATACGCAGTATTTT. V usage is TRBV9 and J usage is TRBJ2-3, with 8 bases aligning to TRBD1. Germline loops: CDR1 SGDLS, CDR2 YYNGEE. J was trimmed by 2 bases and V by 2 bases; bases with no gene match: 1. This CDR3 has 14 amino acids.

This clone came up once. The rearrangement joins TRBV20-1 to TRBJ2-7; 7 nucleotides match TRBD2. Looked up from germline, CDR1 is DFQATT and CDR2 is SNEGSKA (reference sequence). J was trimmed by 0 bases and V by 3 bases; bases with no gene match: 5. CDR3 length equals 14 residues. The CDR3 loop is CSASWGGSSYEQYF. For the CDR3, the DNA is TGCAGTGCTAGTTGGGGGGGAAGCTCCTACGAGCAGTACTTC.